A single sample is the source of the 16 T cell receptor beta chains below, sequenced in a study of T cell clonality in common variable immunodeficiency. TCRdb keeps only in-frame clones here, not all; method: immunoSEQ multiplex PCR. The repertoire consists of approximately 56,000 clones, none detected only once. Material for sequencing was peripheral blood mononuclear cells. These receptor sequences come from a person aged 18 to 70 in good health.

This clone showed up many times. The read halts 3 residues ahead of the CDR3 end, with the missing end drawn from the germline J gene. The gene calls are TRBV20-1 and TRBJ2-7; 9 bases match TRBD1. The germline V gene has CDR1 DFQATT and CDR2 SNEGSKA (reference sequence). V lost 4 bases, J lost 3 bases, and 4 bases stayed unmatched. CDR3 length: 13 residues. The CDR3 loop is CSAMGQGGYEQYF. Partial CDR3 DNA: TGCAGTGCTATGGGACAGGGTGGCTACGAG.

This clone has a count of ten or more. The CDR3 goes on 3 residues after the read ends, and that part is filled in from the germline J gene. J is TRBJ2-7 and V is TRBV2, with 7 positions matching TRBD1. Losses at the gene ends were 11 bases for V and 3 bases for J; bases not matched to a gene: 7. Germline V CDR1 and CDR2: SNHLY, FYNNEI. This CDR3 contains 12 residues. CDR3 amino acids: CAARTGDYEQYF. The covered CDR3 bases are TGTGCCGCTCGGACAGGAGACTACGAG.

This clone was seen many times. The read stops 3 residues short of the end of the CDR3; the missing end is completed from the germline J gene. The chain recombines TRBV5-1 with TRBJ1-4; D is possibly TRBD1 (5 bases). There are 13 residues in the CDR3. Germline assignment: CDR1 SGHRS and CDR2 YFSETQ. Deletions cut 1 base from V and 8 bases from J, with 9 bases between. CDR3 bases read: TGCGCCAGCAGCTTGCAGGGAGAGGAAAAA. Its protein is CASSLQGEEK. The whole CDR3 is CASSLQGEEKLFF.

The table lists this clone with many counts. The CDR3 extends 3 residues past the end of the read, so its final part is completed from the germline J gene. The rearrangement joins TRBV30 to TRBJ1-5; 8 bases agree with TRBD1. Germline V CDR1 and CDR2: GTSNPN, SVGIG (reference sequence). The trim removed 0 bases at V and 4 bases at J, leaving 5 bases unmatched. The CDR3 runs 15 residues. Here the CDR3 reads CAWSVPGGGNQPQHF. CDR3 bases read: TGTGCCTGGAGTGTACCAGGGGGCGGGAATCAGCCC.

This clone was seen at least ten times. The observed sequence ends 3 residues before the CDR3 terminus, with the missing tail filled in from the germline J gene. This chain links TRBV7-3 with TRBJ2-2; D is unresolved. Germline V gene lookup returns CDR1 SGHTA and CDR2 FQGTGA. Trimming removed 2 bases at V and 8 bases at J, with 9 bases between. The CDR3 totals 13 residues. CDR3 protein: CASSLGQSGELFF. Partial CDR3 DNA: TGTGCCAGCAGCTTAGGCCAGTCTGGGGAG.

In its sample, this clone was seen many times. The CDR3 goes on 3 residues after the read ends, and that part is filled in from the germline J gene. The V gene is TRBV20-1, the J gene TRBJ2-1; TRBD2 aligns across 8 bases. Looked up from germline, CDR1 is DFQATT and CDR2 is SNEGSKA (reference sequence). This CDR3 comprises 13 residues. After removal of 6 bases from V and 4 bases from J, the junction contained 5 bases not matched to a gene. The CDR3 spells CSAEASGYNEQFF. CDR3 DNA (partial): TGCAGTGCGGAGGCTAGCGGGTACAATGAG.

This clone was seen many times. With the read ending 3 residues before the CDR3 end, the germline J gene is used to fill in that end. V and J are TRBV18 and TRBJ2-5; D remains unclear. Germline V gene data show CDR1 as KGHSH and CDR2 as LQKENI. V lost 2 bases and J lost 1, with 14 bases in between. The CDR3 covers 16 residues. The sequenced part of the CDR3 DNA is TGTGCCAGCTCACCATTGGGCCTTGGTGTCCAAGAGACC. It translates to CASSPLGLGVQET. The whole CDR3 region reads CASSPLGLGVQETQYF.

This clone appeared a few times. The DNA ends 3 residues before the CDR3 does, and the rest of the CDR3 is filled in from the germline J gene. This chain uses TRBV19 with TRBJ2-1; D is perhaps TRBD2 (5 bases). The CDR3 is made up of 16 amino acids. V lost 5 bases and J 0 bases, leaving 14 bases between the germline ends. The V gene's germline CDR1 is LNHDA and CDR2 SQIVND (reference sequence). The CDR3 bases that were read are TGTGCCAGTAGTGCCGGGGAAGCCCGCTCCTACAATGAG. Translation: CASSAGEARSYNE. The entire CDR3 sequence reads CASSAGEARSYNEQFF.

This clone was counted at least ten times. The read gets to within 3 residues of the CDR3 end, and the germline J gene fills in the rest. This sequence joins TRBV7-9 and TRBJ1-4; the D gene is possibly TRBD1 (5 bases). Trimming removed 6 bases from V and 5 bases from J, with 16 bases in between. The CDR3 runs to 15 residues. Germline CDR1 is SEHNR and CDR2 is FQNEAQ (reference sequence). Partial CDR3 DNA: TGTGCCAGCAGTCTAGAGGCAGGGCGGAATGAAAAA. Translating it yields CASSLEAGRNEK. The full CDR3 sequence reads CASSLEAGRNEKLFF.

Only a few counts were recorded for this clone. The CDR3 extends 3 residues past the end of the read, so its final part is completed from the germline J gene. The gene calls are TRBV2 and TRBJ2-2; TRBD2 agrees at 7 bases. Looked up from germline, CDR1 is SNHLY and CDR2 is FYNNEI. The V gene end was trimmed by 6 bases and the J gene end by 5 bases; junction bases not matched to a gene: 18. The CDR3 runs to 18 residues. The covered CDR3 bases are TGTGCCAGCAGCTCGGGTTCCGGGCGGGAGAGGAGGACCGGGGAG. It codes for CASSSGSGRERRTGE. The whole CDR3 is CASSSGSGRERRTGELFF.

This clone showed up just a few times. The sequenced fragment ends 3 residues before the CDR3 boundary, so the rest is inferred from the germline J gene. This chain connects TRBV19 to TRBJ2-7, with a tentative D call TRBD2 (7 bases). From germline, CDR1 is LNHDA and CDR2 SQIVND (reference sequence). The CDR3 contains 14 residues. With 5 bases removed from V and 5 bases from J, the gap between germline ends came to 16 bases. The covered CDR3 bases are TGTGCCAGTAGTTGGAGGGGGGGGCCAAACGAG. It specifies CASSWRGGPNE. The full-length CDR3 reads as CASSWRGGPNEQYF.

This clone was seen many times. The read ends 3 residues shy of where the CDR3 ends; the end is completed using the germline J gene. This rearrangement joins TRBV28 to TRBJ2-7, with 8 positions matching TRBD1. The CDR3 runs 15 residues. Per germline, CDR1 MDHEN and CDR2 SYDVKM. Trimming took 1 base from V and 6 from J; bases not matched to a gene: 8. Incomplete CDR3 DNA: TGTGCCAGCAGTTTATCAGGGGGCCCGGCTGGCGAG. The encoded protein is CASSLSGGPAGE. In full, the CDR3 is CASSLSGGPAGEQYF.

This clone came up many times. The read finishes 3 residues shy of the CDR3 end, and the germline J gene is used to complete it. V and J are TRBV2 and TRBJ1-2; tentative D call: TRBD1 (6 bases). There are 17 residues in the CDR3. In germline, CDR1 is SNHLY, CDR2 FYNNEI. The germline V and J ends were trimmed by 3 bases and 5 bases, with 22 bases remaining between them. The CDR3 region is CASSDGGTKQGIYGYTF. The CDR3 bases that were read are TGTGCCAGCAGTGATGGAGGAACTAAACAGGGAATTTATGGC.

This clone was counted many times. The DNA ends 3 residues before the CDR3 does, and the rest of the CDR3 is filled in from the germline J gene. The V gene is TRBV30, the J gene TRBJ2-4; a weak D match, TRBD1 (7 bases). The CDR3 has 13 amino acids. V lost 7 bases to trimming and J lost 4 bases, with 14 bases between them. Germline CDR1 is GTSNPN and CDR2 is SVGIG (reference sequence). The covered CDR3 bases are TGTGCCTACCAGGGGGGAAGTAAAAACATT. This translates into CAYQGGSKNI. Given in full, the CDR3 is CAYQGGSKNIQYF.

Regarding this clone: The sequenced fragment ends 3 residues before the CDR3 boundary, so the rest is inferred from the germline J gene. The chain is built from TRBV20-1 and TRBJ2-7, with a tentative D call TRBD2 (5 bases). The CDR3 sequence is 16 residues long. CDR1 is DFQATT, CDR2 SNEGSKA, per germline (reference sequence). V lost 5 bases to trimming and J lost 3 bases, with 23 bases between them. This CDR3 reads CSASLAGPVRGYEQYF. Partial CDR3 DNA: TGCAGTGCTTCCCTGGCAGGACCAGTTCGGGGCTACGAG.

At least ten counts were recorded for this clone. The missing CDR3 end, 3 residues past where the read stops, is filled in from the germline J gene. The V gene is TRBV11-3, the J gene TRBJ2-1, with 9 bases fitting TRBD2. The CDR3 consists of 15 residues. V dropped 5 bases and J dropped 2; count of bases not matched to a gene: 4. Germline-derived CDR1 and CDR2 are SGHNT and YENEEA. CDR3 DNA (partial): TGTGCCAGCAGCCTAGCGGGGTCCGCCTACAATGAG. Protein sequence: CASSLAGSAYNE. The entire CDR3 reads CASSLAGSAYNEQFF. The whole variable domain, remainder taken from reference TRBV11-3 and TRBJ2-1, is EAGVVQSPRYKIIEKKQPVAFWCNPISGHNTLYWYLQNLGQGPELLIRYENEEAVDDSQLPKDRFSAERLKGVDSTLKIQPAELGDSAVYLCASSLAGSAYNEQFFGPGTRLTVL.